This T cell receptor beta chain originates from a study of cytomegalovirus exposure and HLA in healthy donors. Findings and limits, study-wide: The finding came from a later analysis; first-cohort TCR clusters tended to co-occur in the 110 or so validation repertoires. Reports credit the classifier with highly specific, highly sensitive diagnosis of cytomegalovirus status. Under in vitro conditions, three CMV-associated chains were confirmed as specific for CMV antigens. It was 164 TCR beta chains that were listed as cytomegalovirus-associated.

Trimming stripped 0 bases from V and 2 bases from J, with 17 bases between. Germline CDR1 reads LGHNA; CDR2 reads YNFKEQ. The CDR3 has 17 amino acids. Comments on this clone: Its antigen is not identified.

Sequencing was performed with immunoSEQ multiplex PCR; in TCRdb, only in-frame clones are kept and a portion is missing. This sample has roughly 50,000 clones, with about 92% found just once. Sequenced material: PBMCs. V usage is TRBV4-2 and J usage is TRBJ2-7; D is possibly TRBD2 (6 bases). This clonotype originated in a woman under 30 in good health and CMV-seropositive. DNA of the CDR3: TGTGCCAGCAGCCAAGATTTTTCGGGGGAAAGGACCTACGAGCAGTACTTC. Protein sequence: CASSQDFSGERTYEQYF.